These 7 T cell receptor beta chains came from one sample sequenced in a study of identical twins. TCRdb used MiXCR to reprocess the 5' RACE reads, holding one entry per CDR3 protein. The data show some 260,000 distinct CDR3 sequences, over 12% seen once. The sequenced sample consisted of memory (CD45RO+) T cells sorted from blood. The receptors here all came from a woman aged 18-30 years in good health.

CDR3 residues: CASGPGAREEQFF. CDR3 nucleotide sequence: TGTGCCAGCGGCCCTGGGGCGAGGGAGGAGCAGTTCTTC. This chain joins TRBV4-2 and TRBJ2-1; the D gene could be TRBD1 or TRBD2 (5 bases each). This CDR3 is built from 13 residues. V lost 8 bases, J lost 10 bases, and 18 bases lay in between. Looked up from germline, CDR1 is LGHNA and CDR2 is YNFKEQ.

The chain links TRBV20-1 to TRBJ1-1; D is unresolved. Germline V lookup: CDR1 DFQATT, CDR2 SNEGSKA (reference sequence). This CDR3 has 12 residues. Trimming took off 5 bases at V and 1 base at J, with 8 bases between the two ends. CDR3 sequence reads: CSARYQNTEAFF. CDR3 DNA sequence: TGCAGTGCTCGCTATCAGAACACTGAAGCTTTCTTT.

This clonotype was counted ten times or more. The gene calls are TRBV20-1 and TRBJ1-1; TRBD1 is a possible D gene (6 bases). Deletions cut 6 bases from V and 5 bases from J, with 13 bases between. Germline loops: CDR1 DFQATT, CDR2 SNEGSKA (reference sequence). This CDR3 has 12 residues. The CDR3 nucleotides read TGCAGTGCGCGTCCAAGGGGGACTGAAGCTTTCTTT. Its translation: CSARPRGTEAFF.

This clonotype has only a few counts. V and J are TRBV20-1 and TRBJ1-1; 7 bases fit TRBD1. CDR1 is DFQATT, CDR2 SNEGSKA, per germline (reference sequence). V lost 0 bases and J lost 2; bases outside the gene matches: 6. This CDR3 comprises 15 residues. The CDR3 coding sequence is TGCAGTGCTAGAGATCCCAGGGGGGATAACACTGAAGCTTTCTTT. Protein: CSARDPRGDNTEAFF.

This clonotype was observed a few times. The chain has TRBV21-1 and TRBJ1-5; TRBD1 reflects the table's D call only, with no check against the DNA. TRBV21-1 is classified as a pseudogene. CDR3 length: 15 amino acids. CDR3 nucleotide sequence: TGTGCCAGCAGCCCCATGGCCGGGGCGAATCAGCCCCAGCATTTT. It yields the protein CASSPMAGANQPQHF.

The chain links TRBV20-1 to TRBJ1-1; D is unclear. The CDR3 has 12 amino acids. V lost 2 bases to trimming and J lost 1 base, with 5 bases between them. Per germline, CDR1 DFQATT and CDR2 SNEGSKA (reference sequence). In DNA form, the CDR3 reads TGCAGTGCTAGACCCTGGAACACTGAAGCTTTCTTT. This codes for CSARPWNTEAFF.

In this sample, this clonotype turned up many times. V usage is TRBV10-2 and J usage is TRBJ1-1; D remains unclear. Trimming cost V 3 bases and J 2 bases, with 10 bases left between them. The CDR3 covers 14 residues. Germline CDR1 is WSHSY and CDR2 is SAAADI. The CDR3 region is CASSEVGLNTEAFF. CDR3 nucleotides: TGCGCCAGCAGTGAAGTGGGTCTTAACACTGAAGCTTTCTTT.